This entry is about one TCR beta chain. As yet, its antigen is unknown. These data are taken from a study of T-cell memory formation after mild COVID-19. Study-wide points: Cross-reactive memory apparently joined, as some responding clones appeared in pre-infection memory. CD4+ bias marked clones expanding day 15 to 37, unlike balanced contracting clones.

TCRdb re-derived calls from the 5' RACE reads in MiXCR, one entry per CDR3 protein. Found here are 92,000 or so distinct CDR3 sequences, roughly an eighth of them singletons; the top ten hold approximately 26%. The CDR3 extends over 13 amino acids. Trimming took 3 bases from V and 6 from J, leaving 9 bases between them. Germline V gene lookup returns CDR1 SGHVS and CDR2 FNYEAQ. This sequence joins TRBV7-6 and TRBJ2-1, with D maybe TRBD1 (5 bases). The origin of this receptor is an adult woman who had mild COVID-19 (a few samples of this study predate the infection). Cell type and time point are not known. Sequenced: PBMCs or a T cell subset sorted from them (not recorded which). The CDR3 loop reads CASSFSQGNEQFF. The CDR3 nucleotides read TGTGCCAGCAGCTTTTCCCAGGGCAATGAGCAGTTCTTC.